This TCR beta chain originates from a study of neoadjuvant anti-PD-1 for oral cavity cancer. Overall study: Around day 43, patients without progression received a fourth nivolumab dose before surgery.

Study-wide results and limits: Expansion of preexisting intratumoral clones was suggested to aid response.

V was shortened by 7 bases and J by 2 bases, with 15 bases between the two germline ends. CDR1 and CDR2 from the germline V gene are SQVTM and ANQGSEA. The CDR3 loop spans 14 amino acids. On this clone itself: The antigen remains unidentified.

Specified time point: after neoadjuvant nivolumab, at surgical resection. Clones were sequenced by immunoSEQ multiplex PCR, and TCRdb holds only the in-frame ones, with some missing. The sample lists more than 12,000 clones; roughly 41% were seen once. The V and J genes are TRBV29-1 and TRBJ2-1, with D tentatively TRBD1 (5 bases). The sequencing here drew on tumor tissue, taken after nivolumab (anti-PD-1) treatment. The receptor comes from a person aged 40 to 85 with oral cavity squamous cell carcinoma. This chain's CDR3 is CSGAEARAYNEQFF. CDR3 DNA sequence: TGCAGCGGCGCTGAGGCCAGGGCCTACAATGAGCAGTTCTTC.